The 17 T cell receptor beta chains listed next were all sequenced from one sample in a study of cytomegalovirus exposure and HLA in healthy donors. The PCR ran on 60 Vbeta and 13 Jbeta primers. The protocol was immunoSEQ multiplex PCR, while the TCRdb copy is restricted to in-frame clones and leaves out a portion. Counted here are about 160,000 clones, 65% to 85% occurring once; the ten biggest clones make up around 1.3%. The material sequenced was PBMCs. The source is a boy aged 2 to 9 in good health and CMV-seronegative.

The rearrangement uses TRBV19 and TRBJ1-5; TRBD1 aligns across 12 bases. The length of the CDR3 is 18 residues. Germline assignment: CDR1 LNHDA and CDR2 SQIVND (reference sequence). V dropped 6 bases and J dropped 6; count of bases not matched to a gene: 15. The CDR3 DNA is TGTGCCAGTAGCCCTAGGGGACAGGGGGCGAAGGCGGCTCAGCCCCAGCATTTT. This translates into CASSPRGQGAKAAQPQHF.

This sequence joins TRBV30 and TRBJ2-3; TRBD2 matches 12 bases. Germline V gives CDR1 GTSNPN, CDR2 SVGIG (reference sequence). Unmatched junction bases numbered 7, after V lost 3 bases and J lost 0 bases. This CDR3 region has 17 residues. The CDR3 DNA reads as TGTGCCTGGAGGCCGGGAGGGACTAGCGGGAGCACAGATACGCAGTATTTT. Amino acids: CAWRPGGTSGSTDTQYF.

This clone was observed once. The rearrangement links TRBV7-2 to TRBJ1-1, with 7 bases fitting TRBD1. With 7 bases clipped from V and 5 bases from J, the junction kept 16 bases outside the gene matches. The CDR3 is made up of 16 amino acids. CDR1 is SGHTA, CDR2 FQGNSA, per germline. CDR3 in amino acids: CASKSYAEGAATEAFF. CDR3 DNA sequence: TGTGCCAGCAAATCTTACGCAGAGGGGGCCGCAACTGAAGCTTTCTTT.

This clone was seen a single time. The V call is TRBV5-1, the J call TRBJ1-2; 9 positions match TRBD1. After removal of 2 bases from V and 4 bases from J, the junction contained 6 bases not matched to a gene. CDR3 size: 15 residues. Germline lookup yields CDR1 SGHRS and CDR2 YFSETQ. The CDR3 spells CASSFTGGSGYGYTF. CDR3 nucleotide sequence: TGCGCCAGCAGCTTCACAGGGGGCTCGGGCTATGGCTACACCTTC. Supplemented by reference TRBV5-1 and TRBJ1-2, the full variable domain reads KAGVTQTPRYLIKTRGQQVTLSCSPISGHRSVSWYQQTPGQGLQFLFEYFSETQRNKGNFPGRFSGRQFSNSRSEMNVSTLELGDSALYLCASSFTGGSGYGYTFGSGTRLTVV.

The DNA of the CDR3 is TGCGCCAGCAGCTTGGAGCGGGAGTGGGACACCGGGGAGCTGTTTTTT. This sequence encodes CASSLEREWDTGELFF. J is TRBJ2-2 and V is TRBV5-1, with TRBD2 matching over 8 bases. Trimming at V came to 0 bases and at J to 3 bases, leaving 4 bases not matched to a gene. This CDR3 is built from 16 residues. The germline V gene has CDR1 SGHRS and CDR2 YFSETQ.

This sequence joins TRBV6-4 and TRBJ2-4; perhaps TRBD2 as D (5 bases). Germline V lookup: CDR1 MRHNA, CDR2 SNTAGT. Trimming pared 4 bases from V and 4 bases from J, leaving 11 bases between. The length of the CDR3 is 14 residues. CDR3 DNA: TGTGCCAGCAGTGCGGGGAGAACAAAAAACATTCAGTACTTC. Amino acid sequence: CASSAGRTKNIQYF.

The chain joins TRBV30 to TRBJ1-1; 8 bases line up with TRBD1. Losses at the gene ends were 2 bases for V and 1 base for J; bases not matched to a gene: 3. There are 14 residues in the CDR3. Germline V gene lookup returns CDR1 GTSNPN and CDR2 SVGIG (reference sequence). CDR3: CAWSKGQANTEAFF. CDR3 bases: TGTGCCTGGAGTAAGGGACAGGCGAACACTGAAGCTTTCTTT.

This chain connects TRBV5-1 to TRBJ1-5; D not certain. Looked up from germline, CDR1 is SGHRS and CDR2 is YFSETQ. The CDR3 has 14 amino acids. V lost 0 bases and J 5 bases, leaving 9 bases between the germline ends. The DNA of the CDR3 is TGCGCCAGCAGCTTGGTGCCAGAAGATCAGCCCCAGCATTTT. Translation: CASSLVPEDQPQHF.

The V and J genes are TRBV5-6 and TRBJ2-5, with 7 bases identical to TRBD2. Germline CDR1 reads SGHDT; CDR2 reads YYEEEE. V shed 3 bases and J 5 bases; nucleotides not matched to a gene: 7. The CDR3 runs 14 residues. The CDR3 loop is CASSWMGGTETQYF. Here the CDR3 DNA reads TGTGCCAGCAGCTGGATGGGGGGGACGGAGACCCAGTACTTC.

This rearrangement joins TRBV6-5 to TRBJ1-5; 9 nucleotides match TRBD1. Unmatched junction bases numbered 5, after V lost 5 bases and J lost 6 bases. Germline lookup yields CDR1 MNHEY and CDR2 SVGAGI. The CDR3 contains 14 residues. CDR3 sequence reads: CASSKGTGFQPQHF. In DNA, the CDR3 is TGTGCCAGCAGTAAAGGGACAGGGTTTCAGCCCCAGCATTTT.

In its sample, this clone was seen a few times. The chain carries TRBV6-1 and TRBJ1-2; 7 bases are a match to TRBD1. V shed 6 bases and J 7 bases; nucleotides not matched to a gene: 11. Germline-derived CDR1 and CDR2 are MNHNS and SASEGT. CDR3 length: 14 residues. In nucleotides, the CDR3 is TGTGCCAGCAGCTCTCTGGGGACAGCTGGTGGCTACACCTTC. Residues: CASSSLGTAGGYTF.

The chain uses TRBV29-1 and TRBJ1-2; TRBD1 matches at 8 bases. Germline V gives CDR1 SQVTM, CDR2 ANQGSEA. The CDR3 extends over 12 amino acids. Germline trimming cut 6 bases from V and 4 bases from J; bases unmatched to any gene: 4. The CDR3: CSVEQGGYGYTF. CDR3 nucleotides: TGCAGCGTGGAACAGGGGGGCTATGGCTACACCTTC.

The chain couples TRBV5-6 to TRBJ2-3; possibly TRBD1 for D (6 bases). Germline CDR1 and CDR2: SGHDT and YYEEEE. With 4 bases removed from V and 3 bases from J, the gap between germline ends came to 12 bases. There are 14 residues in the CDR3. Here the CDR3 DNA reads TGTGCCAGCAGCCTCGACAGGACGACAGATACGCAGTATTTT. It translates to CASSLDRTTDTQYF.

This clone was found once. The rearrangement links TRBV5-8 to TRBJ2-1; the match to TRBD1 covers 7 bases. CDR1 and CDR2 from the germline V gene are SGHTS and YDEGEE. V shed 2 bases and J 8 bases; nucleotides not matched to a gene: 10. There are 15 residues in the CDR3. The CDR3 protein is CASSLKGATFDEQFF. DNA for the CDR3: TGTGCCAGCAGCTTAAAGGGGGCTACTTTTGATGAGCAGTTCTTC.

J is TRBJ2-5 and V is TRBV7-9; D gene ambiguous. This CDR3 is 15 amino acids long. Trimming pared 5 bases from V and 2 bases from J, leaving 15 bases between. Germline CDR1 reads SEHNR; CDR2 reads FQNEAQ (reference sequence). The CDR3 bases are TGTGCCAGCAGCCAAAAAGACACGGTACAAGAGACCCAGTACTTC. Translating it yields CASSQKDTVQETQYF.

The chain is built from TRBV15 and TRBJ2-1; 14 bases match TRBD2. The CDR3 runs 13 residues. CDR1 and CDR2 (germline): LNHNV, YYDKDF (reference sequence). V gave up 8 bases and J gave up 9 bases; unmatched junction bases: 3. The CDR3 here is CATGLAGGVEQFF. CDR3 coding DNA: TGTGCCACCGGACTAGCGGGGGGAGTTGAGCAGTTCTTC.

This clone came up a few times. The V call is TRBV13, the J call TRBJ2-1; 10 positions match TRBD2. V dropped 4 bases and J dropped 4; count of bases not matched to a gene: 4. Germline CDR1 reads PRHDT; CDR2 reads FYEKMQ (reference sequence). This CDR3 region has 15 residues. The CDR3 is CASSSSSGRYNEQFF. CDR3 DNA: TGTGCCAGCAGCTCATCTAGCGGGAGATACAATGAGCAGTTCTTC.